Listed here are 7 T cell receptor beta chains from one sample, sequenced in a study of spatial heterogeneity in lung cancer. Time point defined: blood at routine non-recurrence follow-up after resection. TCRdb independently ran MiXCR on the 5' RACE reads; one entry per CDR3 protein. The data show roughly 110,000 distinct CDR3 sequences, about 10% seen once. This material consisted of PBMCs, taken at follow-up. Receptors originate from a female donor with early-stage non-small cell lung cancer.

This clonotype was seen at least ten times. J is TRBJ2-1 and V is TRBV10-1; 7 bases fit TRBD1. V lost 0 bases and J lost 7; bases outside the gene matches: 3. This CDR3 region has 14 residues. Germline CDR1 is WNHNN and CDR2 is SYGVQD (reference sequence). Here the CDR3 reads CASSESNRGNEQFF. CDR3 bases: TGCGCCAGCAGTGAGTCGAACAGGGGAAATGAGCAGTTCTTC.

The rearrangement links TRBV4-2 to TRBJ2-3; D uncertain. This CDR3 is 12 amino acids long. The V gene's germline CDR1 is LGHNA and CDR2 YNFKEQ. The V and J ends lost 0 bases and 6 bases respectively, with 4 bases between them. The CDR3 region has the DNA TGTGCCAGCAGCCAAGATCTGGATACGCAGTATTTT. It translates to CASSQDLDTQYF.

V and J are TRBV2 and TRBJ2-3, with 8 positions matching TRBD2. V trimming: 9 bases; J trimming: 2 bases; junction bases outside the gene matches: 10. Germline V gene lookup returns CDR1 SNHLY and CDR2 FYNNEI. The CDR3 loop spans 15 amino acids. The CDR3 region has the DNA TGTGCCAGAGCGAGCCGAGCGGGGGTCACAGATACGCAGTATTTT. Translating it yields CARASRAGVTDTQYF.

There are a few counts of this clonotype. The gene calls are TRBV2 and TRBJ1-6, with TRBD1 matching over 10 bases. Germline values: CDR1 SNHLY, CDR2 FYNNEI. V lost 7 bases, J lost 7 bases, and 4 bases stayed unmatched. This CDR3 comprises 14 residues. The CDR3: CASTWDRGNSPLHF. The CDR3 DNA reads as TGTGCCAGCACTTGGGACAGGGGAAATTCACCCCTCCACTTT.

The V and J genes are TRBV7-8 and TRBJ2-3, with 8 bases that match TRBD1. The germline gives CDR1 SGHVS, CDR2 FQNEAQ. Unmatched junction bases numbered 9, after V lost 5 bases and J lost 5 bases. The CDR3 runs to 15 residues. CDR3 sequence reads: CASSRLTQGVDTQYF. For the CDR3, the DNA is TGTGCCAGCAGCAGGCTTACACAGGGGGTAGATACGCAGTATTTT.

In its sample, this clonotype was seen a few times. The chain links TRBV27 to TRBJ1-1; TRBD1 agrees at 7 bases. Per the germline V gene, CDR1 is MNHEY and CDR2 is SMNVEV (reference sequence). The CDR3 extends over 12 amino acids. V was pared by 8 bases and J by 11 bases, with 11 bases of the junction left unmatched. The CDR3 loop is CASPPDRSGAFF. The DNA for the CDR3 is TGTGCCAGCCCCCCGGACAGGTCCGGGGCTTTCTTT.

The rearrangement uses TRBV7-2 and TRBJ2-3; no reliable D call. CDR1 SGHTA and CDR2 FQGNSA come from the germline V gene. The CDR3 is 12 residues long. V was cut by 5 bases and J by 4 bases, with 7 bases left in between. The CDR3, as DNA: TGTGCCAGCAGCAGATATTCAGATACGCAGTATTTT. Protein product: CASSRYSDTQYF.